Described below is a single T cell receptor (beta chain) sequence and its context. The method was immunoSEQ multiplex PCR; TCRdb's version includes in-frame clones alone and lacks a portion of them. The table shows approximately 68,000 clones, with roughly 96% occurring only once. This entry belongs to a study of shared T cell receptors in the human thymus. The CDR3 runs to 18 residues. CDR1 is ENHRY and CDR2 is SYGVKD in the germline V gene. V trimming: 6 bases; J trimming: 4 bases; junction bases outside the gene matches: 11. The chain couples TRBV10-3 to TRBJ2-3; 15 bases match TRBD2. Input material: thymocytes. This clonotype was obtained from a human donor. CDR3 in amino acids: CAISRRTSGGARSDTQYF. CDR3 bases: TGTGCCATCAGCCGTCGGACTAGCGGGGGGGCTCGGTCAGATACGCAGTATTTT.